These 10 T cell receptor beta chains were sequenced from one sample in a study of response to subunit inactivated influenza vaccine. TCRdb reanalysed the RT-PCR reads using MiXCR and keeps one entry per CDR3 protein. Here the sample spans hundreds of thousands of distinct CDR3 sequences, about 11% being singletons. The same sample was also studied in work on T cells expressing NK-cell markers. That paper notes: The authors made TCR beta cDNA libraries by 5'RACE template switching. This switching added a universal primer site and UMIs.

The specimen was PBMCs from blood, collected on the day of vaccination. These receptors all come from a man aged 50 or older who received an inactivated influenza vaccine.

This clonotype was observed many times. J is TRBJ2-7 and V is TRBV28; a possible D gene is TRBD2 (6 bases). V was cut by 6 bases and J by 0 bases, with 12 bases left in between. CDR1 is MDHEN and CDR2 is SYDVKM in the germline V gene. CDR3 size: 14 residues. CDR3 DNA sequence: TGTGCCAGCAGAGTCAGCGGGCCCTCCTACGAGCAGTACTTC. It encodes CASRVSGPSYEQYF.

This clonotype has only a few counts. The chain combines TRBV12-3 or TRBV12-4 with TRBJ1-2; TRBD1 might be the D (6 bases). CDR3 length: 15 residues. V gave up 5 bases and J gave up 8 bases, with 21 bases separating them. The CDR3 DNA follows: TGTGCCAGCAGTGAAGCCGGACAGCCAAGTTTCGGCTACACCTTC. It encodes CASSEAGQPSFGYTF.

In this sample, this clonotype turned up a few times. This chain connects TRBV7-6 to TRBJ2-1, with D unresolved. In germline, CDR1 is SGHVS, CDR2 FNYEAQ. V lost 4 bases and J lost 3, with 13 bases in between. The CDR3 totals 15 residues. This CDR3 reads CASSSNPSDYNEQFF. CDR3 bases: TGTGCCAGCAGCTCCAATCCCTCCGACTACAATGAGCAGTTCTTC.

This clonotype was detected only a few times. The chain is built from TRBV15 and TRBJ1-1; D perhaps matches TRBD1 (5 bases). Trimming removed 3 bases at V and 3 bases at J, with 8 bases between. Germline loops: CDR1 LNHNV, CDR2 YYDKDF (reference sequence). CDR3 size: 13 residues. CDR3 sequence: CATSREGYTEAFF. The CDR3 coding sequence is TGTGCCACCAGCAGGGAGGGGTACACTGAAGCTTTCTTT. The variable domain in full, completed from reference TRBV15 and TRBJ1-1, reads DAMVIQNPRYQVTQFGKPVTLSCSQTLNHNVMYWYQQKSSQAPKLLFHYYDKDFNNEADTPDNFQSRRPNTSFCFLDIRSPGLGDTAMYLCATSREGYTEAFFGQGTRLTVV.

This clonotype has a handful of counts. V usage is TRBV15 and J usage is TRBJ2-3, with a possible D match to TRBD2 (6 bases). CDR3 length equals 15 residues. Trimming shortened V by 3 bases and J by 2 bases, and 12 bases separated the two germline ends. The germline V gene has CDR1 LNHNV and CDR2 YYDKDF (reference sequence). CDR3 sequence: CATSRRRESTDTQYF. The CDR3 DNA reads TGTGCCACCAGCAGGCGACGGGAGTCCACAGATACGCAGTATTTT.

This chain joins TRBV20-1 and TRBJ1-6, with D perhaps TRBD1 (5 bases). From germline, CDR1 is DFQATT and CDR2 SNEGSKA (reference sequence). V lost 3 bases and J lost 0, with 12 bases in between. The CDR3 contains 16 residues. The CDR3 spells CSARPRGISYNSPLHF. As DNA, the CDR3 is TGCAGTGCTAGGCCACGGGGCATCTCCTATAATTCACCCCTCCACTTT.

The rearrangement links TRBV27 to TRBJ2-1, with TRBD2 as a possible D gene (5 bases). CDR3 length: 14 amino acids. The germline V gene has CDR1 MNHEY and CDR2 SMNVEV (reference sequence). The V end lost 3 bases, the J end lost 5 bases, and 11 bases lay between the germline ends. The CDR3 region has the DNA TGTGCCAGCAGTTTTCTGGACTCACACAATGAGCAGTTCTTC. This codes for CASSFLDSHNEQFF.

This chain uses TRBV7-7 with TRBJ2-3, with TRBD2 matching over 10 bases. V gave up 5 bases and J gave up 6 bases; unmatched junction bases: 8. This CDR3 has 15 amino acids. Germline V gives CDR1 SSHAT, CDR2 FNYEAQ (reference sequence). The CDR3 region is CASSNQAGGLDTQYF. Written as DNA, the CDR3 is TGTGCCAGCAGCAACCAAGCGGGAGGGTTGGATACGCAGTATTTT. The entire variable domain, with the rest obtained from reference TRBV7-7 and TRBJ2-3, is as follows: GAGVSQSPRYKVTKRGQDVTLRCDPISSHATLYWYQQALGQGPEFLTYFNYEAQPDKSGLPSDRFSAERPEGSISTLTIQRTEQRDSAMYRCASSNQAGGLDTQYFGPGTRLTVL.

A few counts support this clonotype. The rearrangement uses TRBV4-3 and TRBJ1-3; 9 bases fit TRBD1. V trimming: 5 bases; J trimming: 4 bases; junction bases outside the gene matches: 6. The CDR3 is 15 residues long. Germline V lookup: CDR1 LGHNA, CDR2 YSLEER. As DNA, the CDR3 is TGCGCCAGCAGCGACCGGGACAGGGTGGGAAACACCATATATTTT. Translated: CASSDRDRVGNTIYF.

The CDR3: CASSTGHPYEQYF. The CDR3 bases are TGTGCCAGCAGTACGGGACATCCCTACGAGCAGTACTTC. The chain employs TRBV6-2 or TRBV6-3 and TRBJ2-7, with D perhaps TRBD1 (6 bases). The CDR3 totals 13 residues. Trimming cost V 5 bases and J 2 bases, with 10 bases left between them. The germline gives CDR1 MNHEY, CDR2 SVGEGT.